Listed here are 25 T cell receptor beta chains from one sample, sequenced in a study of T cell repertoires in cytomegalovirus infection. TCRdb processed the reads anew with MiXCR; each CDR3 protein has one entry. The profile shows hundreds of thousands of distinct CDR3 sequences, around 29% of them singletons. Antigens for these TCRs are unknown. The sample here was cultured PBMCs, taken from culture after CMV antigen stimulation. These receptors originate from a human donor in good health (CMV status not recorded). Some clones in this sample may be carry-over from other donors' samples.

This clonotype appeared a few times. The rearrangement links TRBV20-1 to TRBJ2-5, with D possibly being TRBD1 (6 bases). V was shortened by 3 bases and J by 5 bases, with 13 bases between the two germline ends. The CDR3 loop spans 13 amino acids. Per the germline V gene, CDR1 is DFQATT and CDR2 is SNEGSKA (reference sequence). CDR3 nucleotide sequence: TGCAGTGCTAGGAGCACAGGGAAGGAGACCCAGTACTTC. Translation gives CSARSTGKETQYF.

This clonotype showed up just a few times. The chain employs TRBV6-2 or TRBV6-3 and TRBJ2-3, with 7 bases lining up with TRBD2. Trimming removed 2 bases from V and 3 bases from J; junction bases left unmatched: 8. The CDR3 totals 16 residues. Germline lookup yields CDR1 MNHEY and CDR2 SVGEGT. The DNA for the CDR3 is TGTGCCAGCAGTTACCATCAGCGGGAAGGGACAGATACGCAGTATTTT. Translation gives CASSYHQREGTDTQYF.

The J gene is TRBJ2-1, the V gene TRBV6-1; 11 bases align to TRBD1. Germline trimming cut 8 bases from V and 0 bases from J; bases unmatched to any gene: 6. CDR3 length: 16 residues. Germline V gene sequence: CDR1 MNHNS, CDR2 SASEGT. The CDR3 DNA is TGTGCCAGCCGGGACAGGGGGTTCAGCTCCTACAATGAGCAGTTCTTC. This encodes CASRDRGFSSYNEQFF.

The rearrangement uses TRBV20-1 and TRBJ1-4; possibly TRBD1 for D (6 bases). The CDR3 is 14 residues long. Trimming took 3 bases from V and 0 from J, leaving 8 bases between them. Germline V CDR1 and CDR2: DFQATT, SNEGSKA (reference sequence). The CDR3 spells CSASQGSTNEKLFF. The CDR3 bases are TGCAGTGCTAGTCAGGGGTCAACTAATGAAAAACTGTTTTTT.

V usage is TRBV6-5 and J usage is TRBJ2-7; TRBD1 agrees at 7 bases. V was pared by 5 bases and J by 4 bases, with 14 bases of the junction left unmatched. In germline, CDR1 is MNHEY, CDR2 SVGAGI. There are 16 residues in the CDR3. CDR3 sequence reads: CASSTRVTGAGYEQYF. CDR3 in DNA: TGTGCCAGCAGTACCCGCGTAACAGGGGCCGGGTACGAGCAGTACTTC.

The rearrangement uses TRBV19 and TRBJ1-2, with TRBD1 matching 9 bases. The V and J ends lost 3 bases and 6 bases, in that order; junction bases with no gene match: 5. CDR1 LNHDA and CDR2 SQIVND come from the germline V gene (reference sequence). This CDR3 contains 14 residues. This CDR3 is CASSIPWTGDGYTF. The CDR3 DNA is TGTGCCAGTAGTATCCCCTGGACAGGGGATGGCTACACCTTC.

This clonotype was counted at least ten times. The chain joins TRBV5-4 to TRBJ1-4; D is uncertain. The CDR3 contains 13 residues. Deletions cut 0 bases from V and 7 bases from J, with 7 bases between. Looked up from germline, CDR1 is SGHNT and CDR2 is YYREEE (reference sequence). DNA of the CDR3: TGTGCCAGCAGCTTGGAAGGGCTTGAAAAACTGTTTTTT. Protein product: CASSLEGLEKLFF.

This chain joins TRBV20-1 and TRBJ1-1; D remains unclear. The CDR3 has 12 amino acids. Deletions cut 3 bases from V and 1 base from J, with 6 bases between. The germline gives CDR1 DFQATT, CDR2 SNEGSKA (reference sequence). CDR3: CSASLSNTEAFF. Here the CDR3 DNA reads TGCAGTGCTAGTTTGTCGAACACTGAAGCTTTCTTT.

This clonotype has more than one count but fewer than ten. This chain joins TRBV6-8 and TRBJ2-7; D remains ambiguous. The CDR3 length is 13 residues. In germline, CDR1 is MNHGY, CDR2 SAAAGT. V dropped 6 bases and J dropped 0 bases, with 9 bases sitting between them. The DNA of the CDR3 is TGTGCCAGCAGGGATCCCCCCTCCTACGAGCAGTACTTC. This translates into CASRDPPSYEQYF.

CDR3 coding DNA: TGTGCCAGCGGAAGGAAAGATGTACTGTTTTTT. It is translated as CASGRKDVLFF. The V and J genes are TRBV6-5 and TRBJ1-4; D is unresolved. Germline V lookup: CDR1 MNHEY, CDR2 SVGAGI. V lost 8 bases and J 13 bases, leaving 14 bases between the germline ends. CDR3 length: 11 amino acids.

This clonotype came up a few times. V is TRBV12-3 or TRBV12-4 and J is TRBJ1-2; 8 bases agree with TRBD1. The CDR3 covers 16 residues. J lost 2 bases, V lost 3 bases, and 8 bases had no gene match. The CDR3 here is CASSFRGTGPNYGYTF. For the CDR3, the DNA is TGTGCCAGCAGTTTTAGGGGGACAGGCCCAAACTATGGCTACACCTTC.

The DNA of the CDR3 is TGTGCCATCAGAGGGGGGCAGCGAGACACAGATACGCAGTATTTT. It encodes CAIRGGQRDTDTQYF. V is TRBV10-3 and J is TRBJ2-3, with D possibly called TRBD1 or TRBD2 (6 bases each). This CDR3 spans 15 amino acids. Germline lookup yields CDR1 ENHRY and CDR2 SYGVKD. V was pared by 6 bases and J by 2 bases, with 15 bases between.

This clonotype has a handful of counts. The chain employs TRBV12-3 or TRBV12-4 and TRBJ2-1; TRBD1 aligns across 8 bases. This CDR3 comprises 15 residues. J was trimmed by 12 bases and V by 3 bases; bases with no gene match: 13. CDR3 nucleotide sequence: TGTGCCAGCAGTTTGATACAGGGGGTAGGAGAAACGCAGTTCTTC. Protein: CASSLIQGVGETQFF.

This clonotype was detected only a few times. The chain employs TRBV6-2 or TRBV6-3 and TRBJ2-1, with 7 bases aligning to TRBD1. Looked up from germline, CDR1 is MNHEY and CDR2 is SVGEGT. Trimming removed 2 bases from V and 4 bases from J; junction bases left unmatched: 5. This CDR3 spans 15 amino acids. CDR3 sequence (DNA): TGTGCCAGCAGTTACGGGACAGCTACTTACAATGAGCAGTTCTTC. Amino acid sequence: CASSYGTATYNEQFF.

V is TRBV6-6 and J is TRBJ2-2; D not certain. The germline V gene has CDR1 MNHNY and CDR2 SVGAGI (reference sequence). With 6 bases removed from V and 3 bases from J, the gap between germline ends came to 8 bases. The CDR3 runs to 13 residues. Here the CDR3 DNA reads TGTGCCAGCAGGGGCAGGTACACCGGGGAGCTGTTTTTT. Translating gives CASRGRYTGELFF.

This clonotype came up a few times. V usage is TRBV29-1 and J usage is TRBJ2-1; perhaps TRBD2 as D (5 bases). Germline loops: CDR1 SQVTM, CDR2 ANQGSEA. The CDR3 spans 13 residues. The V and J ends lost 4 bases and 5 bases respectively, with 12 bases between them. The CDR3 DNA reads as TGCAGCGTTGGCTCGGTAGCGAACAATGAGCAGTTCTTC. Residues: CSVGSVANNEQFF.

This clonotype was picked up many times. The chain links TRBV6-1 to TRBJ2-2, with TRBD1 identical over 7 bases. Unmatched junction bases numbered 6, after V lost 4 bases and J lost 4 bases. CDR3 length: 15 amino acids. Germline V gene data show CDR1 as MNHNS and CDR2 as SASEGT. For the CDR3, the DNA is TGTGCCAGCAGTGTAGGGGGCGCGGTCACCGGGGAGCTGTTTTTT. This encodes CASSVGGAVTGELFF.

The chain recombines TRBV4-2 with TRBJ2-7; 7 bases are shared with TRBD2. Trimming removed 6 bases from V and 5 bases from J; junction bases left unmatched: 16. Germline CDR1 and CDR2: LGHNA and YNFKEQ. This CDR3 spans 16 amino acids. In DNA, the CDR3 is TGTGCCAGCAGGATCGGTTCTAGCGGTTCTGACGACGAGCAGTACTTC. This gives the protein CASRIGSSGSDDEQYF.

Only a few counts were recorded for this clonotype. CDR3 residues: CASSFQGSSYNEQFF. CDR3 DNA: TGTGCCAGCAGCTTCCAGGGAAGCTCCTACAATGAGCAGTTCTTC. V is TRBV7-9 and J is TRBJ2-1, with a tentative D call TRBD1 (5 bases). Germline assignment: CDR1 SEHNR and CDR2 FQNEAQ (reference sequence). With 3 bases removed from V and 0 bases from J, the gap between germline ends came to 9 bases. This CDR3 is built from 15 residues.

There are a few counts of this clonotype. The chain couples TRBV10-3 to TRBJ2-3; D possibly corresponds to TRBD1 (6 bases). The V and J ends lost 0 bases and 0 bases respectively, with 10 bases between them. CDR3 length: 16 amino acids. Germline CDR1 is ENHRY and CDR2 is SYGVKD. The CDR3: CAISESRQVSTDTQYF. As DNA, the CDR3 is TGTGCCATCAGTGAGTCCAGACAGGTTAGCACAGATACGCAGTATTTT.

The chain couples TRBV6-1 to TRBJ2-7; 11 nucleotides agree with TRBD2. Germline V gene sequence: CDR1 MNHNS, CDR2 SASEGT. J lost 2 bases, V lost 4 bases, and 4 bases had no gene match. The CDR3 extends over 15 amino acids. This chain's CDR3 is CASSVGLAVPYEQYF. The CDR3 DNA reads TGTGCCAGCAGTGTGGGACTAGCGGTACCCTACGAGCAGTACTTC.

This CDR3 is CASSPGQEHYEQYF. Written as DNA, the CDR3 is TGTGCCAGCTCACCAGGACAGGAGCACTACGAGCAGTACTTC. The V call is TRBV18, the J call TRBJ2-7; the match to TRBD1 covers 7 bases. This CDR3 region has 14 residues. Trimming removed 2 bases from V and 3 bases from J; junction bases left unmatched: 4. The germline gives CDR1 KGHSH, CDR2 LQKENI.

V usage is TRBV25-1 and J usage is TRBJ2-5, with D possibly matching TRBD1 (7 bases). V was cut by 5 bases and J by 5 bases, with 18 bases left in between. The CDR3 loop spans 15 amino acids. The V gene's germline CDR1 is MGHDK and CDR2 SYGVNS. This CDR3 reads CASSISGGIRETQYF. The CDR3 DNA sequence: TGTGCCAGCAGTATATCAGGGGGGATTCGGGAGACCCAGTACTTC.

The genes are TRBV7-2 and TRBJ2-2, with TRBD2 identical over 10 bases. CDR1 is SGHTA and CDR2 is FQGNSA in the germline V gene. The ends lost 4 bases at V and 6 bases at J; junction bases unmatched: 8. This CDR3 spans 16 amino acids. CDR3 in amino acids: CASSSRTSGAAGELFF. Here the CDR3 DNA reads TGTGCCAGCAGCTCCCGGACTAGCGGTGCAGCCGGGGAGCTGTTTTTT.

The chain carries TRBV7-6 and TRBJ2-7; tentatively, D is TRBD2 (7 bases). Germline CDR1 is SGHVS and CDR2 is FNYEAQ. This CDR3 has 15 amino acids. V lost 5 bases and J lost 0, with 14 bases in between. CDR3 sequence (DNA): TGTGCCAGCAGCCCAGGCGGGGGCCTCTCCTACGAGCAGTACTTC. This gives the protein CASSPGGGLSYEQYF.